These T cell receptor beta chains were read from a single sample in a study of blood T cells in healthy people across ages. TCRdb redid the calling of the 5' RACE reads with MiXCR, one entry per CDR3 protein. The profile shows 650,000 to 1,000,000 distinct CDR3 sequences, roughly 35% of them singletons. Sequencing was done on a sample of blood. The receptors shown here come from a man aged 18 to 29 in good health. The CDR3 runs from the conserved cysteine through the conserved F or W. The D gene is left open where the match is weak. Only part of the rows carry a size: once, few, many, or a class if the clone is expanded.

d_gene,abundance,v_gene,j_gene,CDR3nt,CDR3aa
TRBD2,few,TRBV12-3/TRBV12-4,TRBJ2-1,TGTGCCAGCAGTTTGACTAGCGGGGGTGTTGAGCAGTTCTTC,CASSLTSGGVEQFF
-,-,TRBV4-1,TRBJ1-5,TGCGCCAGCAGCCAAGGCGGGACATTGAATCAGCCTCAGCATTTT,CASSQGGTLNQPQHF
-,-,TRBV18,TRBJ2-5,TGTGCCAGCTCACCGTCCGAGGGAAGTGAGCAGTACTTC,CASSPSEGSEQYF
TRBD1,-,TRBV20-1,TRBJ1-5,TGCAGTGCCCCCGTGACAGGGGATGAGCAGCCCCAGCATTTT,CSAPVTGDEQPQHF
-,-,TRBV30,TRBJ1-4,TGTGCCTGGTCCCGAGAAAGTAATGAAGAACTGTTTTTT,CAWSRESNEELFF
-,-,TRBV7-9,TRBJ2-7,TGTGCCAGCAGCCTAACCTACAATGAGCAGTACTTC,CASSLTYNEQYF
-,once,TRBV5-8,TRBJ2-1,TGTGCCAGCAGCTTGGCGACTAGTTACAGCTCCTACAATGAGCAGTTCTTC,CASSLATSYSSYNEQFF
-,few,TRBV29-1,TRBJ1-2,TGCAGCGTTGTAGGTCAGAACTCTAACTATGGCTACACCTTC,CSVVGQNSNYGYTF
TRBD2,few,TRBV5-6,TRBJ2-1,TGTGCCAGCAGCCCGGGACTAGCGGTCTACAATGAGCAGTTCTTC,CASSPGLAVYNEQFF
-,-,TRBV4-3,TRBJ1-6,TGCGCCAGCAGCCAAGATGGTGATGGACAGAGCTATTCACCCCTCCACTTT,CASSQDGDGQSYSPLHF
-,few,TRBV7-2,TRBJ1-5,TGTGCCAGCAGCTCTTGGGAGGTCCGCAATCAGCCCCAGCATTTT,CASSSWEVRNQPQHF
-,few,TRBV5-6,TRBJ2-3,TGTGCCAGCAGCTTGTTCAGCCGCGCAGATACGCAGTATTTT,CASSLFSRADTQYF
TRBD1,-,TRBV12-3/TRBV12-4,TRBJ1-1,TGTGCCAGCAGTTCGACAGGGGGGCTCGGGACTGAAGCTTTCTTT,CASSSTGGLGTEAFF
-,few,TRBV7-9,TRBJ2-1,TGTGCCAGCAGCTTAGTACAGGGCAACAATGAGCAGTTCTTC,CASSLVQGNNEQFF
-,few,TRBV27,TRBJ2-2,TGTGCCAGCAGTTTATCCGTTAGGTTAAACACCGGGGAGCTGTTTTTT,CASSLSVRLNTGELFF
-,-,TRBV15,TRBJ1-1,TGTGCCACCAGCAGAGATCGACAGCCTACTGAAGCTTTCTTT,CATSRDRQPTEAFF
-,-,TRBV6-2/TRBV6-3,TRBJ1-2,TGTGCAACCAGGGACGGCCCCATCCTCTTTGGCTACACCTTC,CATRDGPILFGYTF
-,-,TRBV20-1,TRBJ2-3,TGCAGTGCCCCAAGCCTGCGCACAGATACGCAGTATTTT,CSAPSLRTDTQYF
TRBD1,-,TRBV2,TRBJ1-1,TGTGCCAGTTGGACAGGGGAAGCTTTCTTT,CASWTGEAFF
-,many,TRBV20-1,TRBJ1-5,TGCAGTGCTCGGTCAGGGGATCAGCCCCAGCATTTT,CSARSGDQPQHF
TRBD2,-,TRBV20-1,TRBJ2-7,TGCAGTGCCATAGCGTCCACTAGCGAGTCTCACAAGCAGTACTTC,CSAIASTSESHKQYF
TRBD2,few,TRBV6-6,TRBJ2-3,TGTGCCAGCAGAAAACCCCACCGACTAGCGGGGGAAGATACGCAGTATTTT,CASRKPHRLAGEDTQYF
-,-,TRBV15,TRBJ2-7,TGTGCCACCAGCAATAGACTTAACAATGAGCAGTACTTC,CATSNRLNNEQYF
-,few,TRBV6-2/TRBV6-3,TRBJ2-5,TGTGCCAGCAGTTACTTCTCGGGGTCAGAGACCCAGTACTTC,CASSYFSGSETQYF
TRBD1,few,TRBV2,TRBJ2-1,TGTGCCAGCGGAACAGGGGGCATTGAGCAGTTCTTC,CASGTGGIEQFF
-,-,TRBV7-9,TRBJ2-6,TGTGCCAGCAGCTTAGGCCCAGGGGCTGGGGCCAACGTCCTGACTTTC,CASSLGPGAGANVLTF
TRBD2,-,TRBV12-3/TRBV12-4,TRBJ2-1,TGTGCCAGCAGTTTACTAGCGGGGGGGCAGAGTGAGCAGTTCTTC,CASSLLAGGQSEQFF
-,many,TRBV6-2/TRBV6-3,TRBJ2-7,TGTGCCAGCAGTTACTCGATTTCGTTACAGAGGGGGGCCTCCTCCTACGAGCAGTACTTC,CASSYSISLQRGASSYEQYF
TRBD1,-,TRBV28,TRBJ1-5,TGTGCCAGCAGTATTCACAGGGGGTTGAGCAATCAGCCCCAGCATTTT,CASSIHRGLSNQPQHF
-,-,TRBV7-2,TRBJ1-5,TGTGCCAGCAGCGTGCAAGGTCAGCCCCAGCATTTT,CASSVQGQPQHF